These 25 T cell receptor beta chains originate from one sample sequenced in a study of vaccination effects on CD4 cells after COVID-19. Their cognate antigens are unknown. Repertoires were generated with immunoSEQ multiplex PCR, while TCRdb's copy carries only in-frame clones and drops some. The sample comprises about 47,000 clones, more than 75% of which are singletons, and roughly 10% rests with the top ten. At the end of roughly 9 days of culture, CD4+ T cells were isolated. The sample was CD4+ T cells from PBMCs cultured without peptide, taken before COVID-19 vaccination. The receptors derive from a human donor who had a prior SARS-CoV-2 infection.

The chain has TRBV5-1 and TRBJ2-1; the match to TRBD2 covers 9 bases. There are 17 residues in the CDR3. The V gene end was trimmed by 1 base and the J gene end by 2 bases; junction bases not matched to a gene: 7. CDR1 and CDR2 from the germline V gene are SGHRS and YFSETQ. As DNA, the CDR3 is TGCGCCAGCAGCTTGCCCAAGACTAGCGGCCCCTACAATGAGCAGTTCTTC. Its protein product is CASSLPKTSGPYNEQFF.

The chain uses TRBV11-3 and TRBJ1-2, with D possibly being TRBD1 (6 bases). In germline, CDR1 is SGHNT, CDR2 YENEEA. The V and J ends lost 1 base and 4 bases respectively, with 13 bases between them. The CDR3 is 15 amino acids. CDR3 DNA: TGTGCCAGCAGCTTAGGTCAGGGGCTCGGCTATGGCTACACCTTC. It codes for CASSLGQGLGYGYTF.

The J gene is TRBJ2-7, the V gene TRBV14; TRBD1 matches 8 bases. Germline loops: CDR1 SGHDN, CDR2 FVKESK. With V trimmed by 6 bases and J by 3 bases, 4 bases remained unmatched. There are 13 residues in the CDR3. The CDR3 reads CASSRTGYYEQYF. The CDR3 region has the DNA TGTGCCAGCAGTCGGACAGGGTACTACGAGCAGTACTTC. The full variable domain, in which reference TRBV14 and TRBJ2-7 provide the parts outside the CDR3, is EAGVTQFPSHSVIEKGQTVTLRCDPISGHDNLYWYRRVMGKEIKFLLHFVKESKQDESGMPNNRFLAERTGGTYSTLKVQPAELEDSGVYFCASSRTGYYEQYFGPGTRLTVT.

The chain joins TRBV15 to TRBJ2-7; possibly TRBD1 or TRBD2 for D (5 bases each). This CDR3 is built from 15 residues. From germline, CDR1 is LNHNV and CDR2 YYDKDF (reference sequence). V lost 3 bases, J lost 3 bases, and 15 bases lay in between. In DNA form, the CDR3 reads TGTGCCACCAGCAGTGACTACACCGACAGCTACGAGCAGTACTTC. It yields the protein CATSSDYTDSYEQYF.

This chain joins TRBV4-1 and TRBJ2-1; the match to TRBD2 covers 13 bases. The CDR3 has 19 amino acids. J was trimmed by 6 bases and V by 4 bases; bases with no gene match: 15. Germline CDR1 is MGHRA and CDR2 is YSYEKL. CDR3 protein: CASSRTGTGRTSGSNEQFF. CDR3 in DNA: TGCGCCAGCAGCCGGACCGGGACAGGGAGGACTAGCGGGAGCAATGAGCAGTTCTTC.

The rearrangement links TRBV6-1 to TRBJ2-3; unclear D gene. The CDR3 length is 17 residues. The germline V gene encodes CDR1 MNHNS and CDR2 SASEGT. Trimming stripped 2 bases from V and 0 bases from J, with 15 bases between. The CDR3 coding sequence is TGTGCCAGCAGTGAATTTGAACTACCAATTAGCACAGATACGCAGTATTTT. Its translation: CASSEFELPISTDTQYF.

The J gene is TRBJ1-6, the V gene TRBV4-2, with no clear D. CDR1 is LGHNA, CDR2 YNFKEQ, per germline. Trimming cost V 1 base and J 8 bases, with 9 bases left between them. The CDR3 contains 14 residues. Here the CDR3 reads CASSQADFYSPLHF. DNA for the CDR3: TGTGCCAGCAGCCAAGCGGATTTTTATTCACCCCTCCACTTT.

By proportion, this clone is medium-sized (0.01 to 0.1%). The chain employs TRBV18 and TRBJ2-5; tentatively, D is TRBD1 or TRBD2 (6 bases each). V lost 6 bases and J lost 4, with 15 bases in between. The CDR3 contains 14 residues. Germline CDR1 is KGHSH and CDR2 is LQKENI. DNA of the CDR3: TGTGCCAGCTCTGGGTTGTCGGGGGCAGAGACCCAGTACTTC. Translation gives CASSGLSGAETQYF.

This clone was seen only a few times. The genes are TRBV2 and TRBJ1-1; D is uncertain. CDR3 size: 13 residues. Trimming left V 7 bases short and J 4 bases short, with 13 bases between. Germline V gene data show CDR1 as SNHLY and CDR2 as FYNNEI. In DNA form, the CDR3 reads TGTGCCAGCACAGATGAGGTTAGCACTGAAGCTTTCTTT. Translated: CASTDEVSTEAFF.

This clone was seen more than once but under ten times. The chain employs TRBV5-4 and TRBJ1-2, with 8 bases aligning to TRBD1. CDR1 and CDR2 from the germline V gene are SGHNT and YYREEE (reference sequence). With 0 bases clipped from V and 8 bases from J, the junction kept 12 bases outside the gene matches. The CDR3 runs to 16 residues. In DNA, the CDR3 is TGTGCCAGCAGCTTGGAAGGACAGGGAGGCCCCAACGGCTACACCTTC. It translates to CASSLEGQGGPNGYTF.

V gene TRBV3-1 (or the pseudogene TRBV3-2) combines with J gene TRBJ1-5, with D possibly being TRBD1 (6 bases). Deletions cut 6 bases from V and 1 base from J, with 16 bases between. Looked up from germline, CDR1 is LGHDT and CDR2 is YNNKEL (reference sequence). The CDR3 has 16 residues. The CDR3 loop is CASRQTGNGSNQPQHF. The CDR3 region has the DNA TGTGCCAGCAGACAAACAGGGAATGGAAGCAATCAGCCCCAGCATTTT.

V usage is TRBV10-3 and J usage is TRBJ1-2; D may be TRBD1 (5 bases). With 8 bases removed from V and 1 base from J, the gap between germline ends came to 11 bases. This CDR3 has 13 amino acids. Germline CDR1 and CDR2: ENHRY and SYGVKD. This CDR3 reads CAIRTQGNYGYTF. The CDR3 DNA follows: TGTGCCATCCGGACCCAGGGTAACTATGGCTACACCTTC.

This CDR3 reads CSASSTGGVSSYNEQFF. The CDR3 nucleotides read TGCAGTGCTAGTTCAACGGGAGGGGTTAGCTCCTACAATGAGCAGTTCTTC. The chain uses TRBV20-1 and TRBJ2-1; the match to TRBD2 covers 8 bases. Trimming cost V 3 bases and J 0 bases; bases outside gene matches: 10. Per the germline V gene, CDR1 is DFQATT and CDR2 is SNEGSKA (reference sequence). This CDR3 spans 17 amino acids.

The J gene is TRBJ2-5, the V gene TRBV5-1, with D maybe TRBD1 (6 bases). The CDR3 covers 14 residues. V lost 2 bases, J lost 1 base, and 9 bases lay in between. Per germline, CDR1 SGHRS and CDR2 YFSETQ. Written as DNA, the CDR3 is TGCGCCAGCAGCTTTGGACAGAGCCAAGAGACCCAGTACTTC. This gives the protein CASSFGQSQETQYF.

The chain recombines TRBV5-6 with TRBJ2-6; D is unresolved. In germline, CDR1 is SGHDT, CDR2 YYEEEE. V was cut by 5 bases and J by 0 bases, with 9 bases left in between. The length of the CDR3 is 15 residues. The CDR3 sequence: CASRIMDSGANVLTF. In DNA form, the CDR3 reads TGTGCCAGCAGGATTATGGACTCTGGGGCCAACGTCCTGACTTTC.

The chain couples TRBV5-8 to TRBJ2-5; D is unclear. CDR1 and CDR2 (germline): SGHTS, YDEGEE. The V end was cut by 0 bases, the J end by 7 bases, with 13 bases between. The CDR3 runs to 14 residues. The CDR3 sequence: CASSLALGPTTQYF. In DNA form, the CDR3 reads TGTGCCAGCAGCTTGGCCCTCGGACCTACGACCCAGTACTTC.

The chain uses TRBV19 and TRBJ2-1, with D possibly matching TRBD2 (6 bases). Germline CDR1 and CDR2: LNHDA and SQIVND (reference sequence). With 5 bases removed from V and 0 bases from J, the gap between germline ends came to 14 bases. The CDR3 loop spans 16 amino acids. The CDR3, as DNA: TGTGCCAGTAGTGCGCTAGGGACTGTCTCCTACAATGAGCAGTTCTTC. Translated, it gives CASSALGTVSYNEQFF.

The J gene is TRBJ2-3, the V gene TRBV5-1; the D is unclear. CDR1 is SGHRS and CDR2 is YFSETQ in the germline V gene. Trimming left V 0 bases short and J 1 base short, with 6 bases between. The CDR3 extends over 14 amino acids. This CDR3 is CASSLVEGTDTQYF. The CDR3 DNA sequence: TGCGCCAGCAGCTTGGTGGAAGGCACAGATACGCAGTATTTT.

The chain carries TRBV6-2 or TRBV6-3 and TRBJ2-5, with 9 bases that match TRBD2. Germline V CDR1 and CDR2: MNHEY, SVGEGT. Losses at the gene ends were 5 bases for V and 4 bases for J; bases not matched to a gene: 17. The CDR3 spans 18 residues. CDR3 protein: CASSHFLSSGTILETQYF. CDR3 DNA sequence: TGTGCCAGCAGTCACTTCCTTTCTAGCGGGACGATCTTAGAGACCCAGTACTTC.

This chain connects TRBV3-1 (or the pseudogene TRBV3-2) to TRBJ1-1; D perhaps matches TRBD1 (5 bases). The length of the CDR3 is 13 residues. Per the germline V gene, CDR1 is LGHDT and CDR2 is YNNKEL (reference sequence). The V end was cut by 7 bases, the J end by 6 bases, with 15 bases between. The CDR3 reads CASNSLPGSEAFF. The CDR3 nucleotides read TGTGCCAGCAACTCCTTACCAGGGTCTGAAGCTTTCTTT.

This rearrangement joins TRBV6-4 to TRBJ2-2, with 10 positions matching TRBD2. This CDR3 has 19 residues. Germline V gene sequence: CDR1 MRHNA, CDR2 SNTAGT. V gave up 8 bases and J gave up 3 bases; unmatched junction bases: 18. The CDR3 DNA reads as TGTGCCAGCTGGAGGGGCGCTCTAGCGGGGGAAGTTTACACCGGGGAGCTGTTTTTT. As protein: CASWRGALAGEVYTGELFF.

V and J are TRBV7-3 and TRBJ2-3; D gene ambiguous. The CDR3 sequence is 14 residues long. In germline, CDR1 is SGHTA, CDR2 FQGTGA. V shed 2 bases and J shed 3 bases, with 9 bases lying between them. The CDR3 DNA is TGTGCCAGCAGCTTAGGTCCACAAACAGATACGCAGTATTTT. Amino acid sequence: CASSLGPQTDTQYF.

The V call is TRBV24-1, the J call TRBJ2-5, with 7 bases matching TRBD1. Germline loops: CDR1 KGHDR, CDR2 SFDVKD. Trimming at V came to 3 bases and at J to 5 bases, leaving 8 bases not matched to a gene. The CDR3 consists of 15 residues. The CDR3 here is CATSDRTGDGETQYF. The DNA of the CDR3 is TGTGCCACCAGTGATCGAACAGGGGATGGGGAGACCCAGTACTTC.

The V and J genes are TRBV5-1 and TRBJ2-2; no clear D gene. V was clipped by 4 bases and J by 0 bases, with 13 bases between them. The germline V gene encodes CDR1 SGHRS and CDR2 YFSETQ. There are 16 residues in the CDR3. The CDR3 is CASSAVGGANTGELFF. As DNA, the CDR3 is TGCGCCAGCAGCGCGGTGGGCGGAGCGAACACCGGGGAGCTGTTTTTT.

This clone showed up just once. This chain links TRBV5-1 with TRBJ2-5; D is perhaps TRBD2 (5 bases). CDR1 is SGHRS, CDR2 YFSETQ, per germline. There are 15 residues in the CDR3. Trimming shortened V by 4 bases and J by 5 bases, and 18 bases separated the two germline ends. CDR3 DNA sequence: TGCGCCAGCAGCCCGGGTCGAGCGGAATGGGAGACCCAGTACTTC. Residues: CASSPGRAEWETQYF.